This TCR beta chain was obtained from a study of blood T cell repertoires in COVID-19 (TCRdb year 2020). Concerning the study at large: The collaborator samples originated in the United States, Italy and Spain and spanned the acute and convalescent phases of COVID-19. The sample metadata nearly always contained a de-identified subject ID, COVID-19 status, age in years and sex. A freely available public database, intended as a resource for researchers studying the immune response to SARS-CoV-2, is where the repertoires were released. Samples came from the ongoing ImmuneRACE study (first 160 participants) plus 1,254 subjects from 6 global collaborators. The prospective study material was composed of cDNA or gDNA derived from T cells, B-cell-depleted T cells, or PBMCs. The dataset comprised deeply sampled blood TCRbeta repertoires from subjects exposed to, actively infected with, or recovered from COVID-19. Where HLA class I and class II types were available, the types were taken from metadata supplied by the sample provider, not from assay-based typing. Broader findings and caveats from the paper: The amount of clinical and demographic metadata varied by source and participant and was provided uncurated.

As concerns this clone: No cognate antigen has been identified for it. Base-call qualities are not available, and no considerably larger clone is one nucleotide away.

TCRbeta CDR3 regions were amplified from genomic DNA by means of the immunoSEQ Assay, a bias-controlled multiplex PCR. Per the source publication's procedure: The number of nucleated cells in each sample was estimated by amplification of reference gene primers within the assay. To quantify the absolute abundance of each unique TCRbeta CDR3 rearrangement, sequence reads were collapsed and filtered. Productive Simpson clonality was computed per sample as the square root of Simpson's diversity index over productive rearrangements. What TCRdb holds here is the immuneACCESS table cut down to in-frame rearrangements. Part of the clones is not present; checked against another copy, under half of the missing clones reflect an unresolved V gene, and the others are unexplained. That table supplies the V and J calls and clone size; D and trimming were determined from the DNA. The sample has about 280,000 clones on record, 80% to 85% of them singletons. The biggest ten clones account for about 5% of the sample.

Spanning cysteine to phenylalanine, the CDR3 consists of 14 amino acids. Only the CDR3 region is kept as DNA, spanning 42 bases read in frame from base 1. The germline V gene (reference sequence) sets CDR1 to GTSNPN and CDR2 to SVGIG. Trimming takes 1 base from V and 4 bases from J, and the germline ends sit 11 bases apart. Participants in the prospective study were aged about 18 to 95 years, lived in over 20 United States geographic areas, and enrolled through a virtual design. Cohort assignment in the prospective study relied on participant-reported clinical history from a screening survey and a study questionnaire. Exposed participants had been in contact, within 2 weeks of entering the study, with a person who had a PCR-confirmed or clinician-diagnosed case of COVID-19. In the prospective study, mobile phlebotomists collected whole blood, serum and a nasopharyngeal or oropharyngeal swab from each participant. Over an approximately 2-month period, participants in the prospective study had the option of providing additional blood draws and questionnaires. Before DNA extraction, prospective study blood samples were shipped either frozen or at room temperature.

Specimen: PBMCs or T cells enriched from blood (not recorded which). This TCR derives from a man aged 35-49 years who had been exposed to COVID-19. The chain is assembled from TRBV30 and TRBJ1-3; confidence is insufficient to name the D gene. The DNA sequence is TGTGCCTGGAGTGGGTCAGGTCAGGGAAACACCATATATTTT. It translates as CAWSGSGQGNTIYF.